The subject of this entry is one TCR beta chain. The antigen it binds to is not known. Nothing much larger sits one base from this clone, and base qualities are not available. This sample stems from a study of T cell responses to AZD1222 COVID-19 vaccine (dated by TCRdb to about 2021). At the level of the whole study: AZD1222 recipients given second doses at about 4 weeks or at about 12 weeks were pooled, since spike-specific TCR depth and breadth were not found to differ between the two schedules. Trial participants were enrolled by age into 18-55, 56-69 and 70-plus year subgroups, with about 150, 28 and 57 TCR-sequenced participants respectively. A total of 233 trial participants underwent TCR sequencing, of whom some 210 received two doses of AZD1222 and around 25 received two doses of the MenACWY control vaccine.

Here is what the overall study found, with its caveats: The 56-69-year group was small, and its depth increase did not reach significance, likely because of low power. Participants were mostly white British, with more females than males. The authors suggested clonal diversity may have been underestimated. After two AZD1222 doses, spike-specific TCR breadth and depth were significantly higher than at day 0 and than in MenACWY recipients. Because no day 14 peak-response samples were available, repertoires were characterized only after the peak T cell response. Reportedly, almost half of the unique spike-specific TCRs recognized epitopes lying outside the regions that are mutated in the B.1.351 and B.1.1.7 variants. Vaccine-associated CD4 TCRs spanned the whole spike protein, with dominant responses in regions 160-218 and 743-854. Conclusions about previously exposed vaccinees are limited because only a handful of AZD1222 recipients were SARS-CoV-2 seropositive at baseline.

The junction carries 10 bases between V and J, which are trimmed by 6 bases and 2 bases respectively. CDR1 and CDR2 are drawn from the germline V gene: MRHNA, SNTAGT. The CDR3 spans 13 residues, from the cysteine through the phenylalanine. Only CDR3 DNA is held: 39 bases, read in frame from base 1. The label giving this sample's time point can be read as: baseline before first vaccination. The vaccinee samples were drawn from two UK trials, COV001 and COV002, one of which was a single-blind randomized controlled phase 2/3 trial testing AZD1222 (ChAdOx1 nCoV-19) in healthy adults. For TCRbeta chain sequencing, PBMC samples from trial participants were taken at day 0 and at day 28 after the second dose. The CDR3 regions of human TCRbeta chains were analyzed by immunosequencing. In the source study's methods: TCRs in the repertoires were matched against a reference library of SARS-CoV-2-specific TCRs that had been generated with the MIRA antigen-specificity platform. Breadth was defined as the fraction of unique TCRs that were SARS-CoV-2-associated, and depth was defined as the fraction of total T cells that were SARS-CoV-2-associated. Each spike-specific TCR was assigned to its reactive spike region and to a CD4 or CD8 class using the MIRA data. Log10-transformed breadth and depth values were compared by one-way ANOVA with Sidak's multiple comparisons tests. Sourced from immuneACCESS, this table was stored by TCRdb with only in-frame sequences that have V and J called. A share of the clones is absent; for the studies checked, an unresolved V gene accounts for under half, and the remainder has no known explanation. D and trimming were read from the DNA, whereas the V and J calls and clone size are those reported in that table. Across this sample there are roughly 99,000 clones, with roughly 87% seen only once. About 4.5% of the sample goes to the ten largest clones.

Sequences were derived from peripheral blood, sampled on day 0 of AZD1222 vaccination. The receptor chain draws on TRBV6-4 and TRBJ1-1, with no confident D gene call. The origin of this receptor is an adult in good health. The DNA is as follows: TGTGCCAGCAGCGAACAGCCAAACACTGAAGCTTTCTTT. This translates into CASSEQPNTEAFF.